These 18 T cell receptor beta chains came from one sample sequenced in a study of OX40 agonist ivuxolimab in advanced cancers. Libraries were prepared by immunoSEQ multiplex PCR; TCRdb keeps only in-frame clonotypes and omits some of them. This table holds roughly 68,000 clones, around 91% found once. Sequenced material: CD4+ or CD8+ T cells sorted from blood, taken in a trial of the OX40 agonist ivuxolimab. These receptors all come from an adult with an advanced solid tumor such as melanoma, head and neck, liver or kidney cancer.

In this sample, this clone turned up once. The rearrangement joins TRBV29-1 to TRBJ1-2; 7 positions agree with TRBD1. Per the germline V gene, CDR1 is SQVTM and CDR2 is ANQGSEA. Losses at the gene ends were 7 bases for V and 0 bases for J; bases not matched to a gene: 5. The CDR3 length is 13 residues. The CDR3 coding sequence is TGCAGCGCTAGGGACAGAGCTAACTATGGCTACACCTTC. It translates to CSARDRANYGYTF.

The V gene is TRBV5-8, the J gene TRBJ1-2; D is ambiguous. The CDR3 covers 15 residues. With 0 bases removed from V and 1 base from J, the gap between germline ends came to 10 bases. Germline V lookup: CDR1 SGHTS, CDR2 YDEGEE. CDR3 sequence: CASSLGYGVNYGYTF. In DNA, the CDR3 is TGTGCCAGCAGCTTGGGTTACGGAGTTAACTATGGCTACACCTTC.

The rearrangement joins TRBV9 to TRBJ2-1; D might be TRBD2 (5 bases). The germline V and J ends were trimmed by 0 bases and 10 bases, with 5 bases remaining between them. CDR1 SGDLS and CDR2 YYNGEE come from the germline V gene. There are 11 residues in the CDR3. CDR3 in DNA: TGTGCCAGCAGCGTAGGGAGGGAGCAGTTCTTC. Protein sequence: CASSVGREQFF.

This clone was observed once. The CDR3 DNA sequence: TGTGCCAGCAGTGGCAGGGACAGGGGGATTGGGCAGCCCCAGCATTTT. Translated: CASSGRDRGIGQPQHF. The chain combines TRBV25-1 with TRBJ1-5; 11 positions agree with TRBD1. Germline V gene data show CDR1 as MGHDK and CDR2 as SYGVNS. This CDR3 spans 16 amino acids. With V trimmed by 4 bases and J by 7 bases, 9 bases remained unmatched. Full variable domain (remainder filled in from reference TRBV25-1 and TRBJ1-5): EADIYQTPRYLVIGTGKKITLECSQTMGHDKMYWYQQDPGMELHLIHYSYGVNSTEKGDLSSESTVSRIRTEHFPLTLESARPSHTSQYLCASSGRDRGIGQPQHFGDGTRLSIL.

The rearrangement links TRBV29-1 to TRBJ2-1; D not resolved. The ends were cut back, 2 bases at V and 0 bases at J, with 26 bases in the middle. Germline V CDR1 and CDR2: SQVTM, ANQGSEA. This CDR3 is built from 20 residues. CDR3 bases: TGCAGCGTTGAAAAAATTATTTTGAGTTCCAGGCTACGCTCCTACAATGAGCAGTTCTTC. Encoded protein: CSVEKIILSSRLRSYNEQFF.

The rearrangement joins TRBV28 to TRBJ2-1; 10 bases match TRBD1. The germline gives CDR1 MDHEN, CDR2 SYDVKM. Germline trimming cut 3 bases from V and 7 bases from J; bases unmatched to any gene: 6. The CDR3 has 15 residues. In DNA form, the CDR3 reads TGTGCCAGCAGTTTGGGGACAGGGGCCCAGAATGAGCAGTTCTTC. Protein sequence: CASSLGTGAQNEQFF. The full variable domain, in which reference TRBV28 and TRBJ2-1 provide the parts outside the CDR3, is DVKVTQSSRYLVKRTGEKVFLECVQDMDHENMFWYRQDPGLGLRLIYFSYDVKMKEKGDIPEGYSVSREKKERFSLILESASTNQTSMYLCASSLGTGAQNEQFFGPGTRLTVL.

The table lists this clone with a count of one. The chain joins TRBV27 to TRBJ2-2; the match to TRBD1 covers 7 bases. The CDR3 runs to 14 residues. Germline V CDR1 and CDR2: MNHEY, SMNVEV (reference sequence). V trimming: 3 bases; J trimming: 6 bases; junction bases outside the gene matches: 4. For the CDR3, the DNA is TGTGCCAGCAGTTTTTACAGGGGCGCCGGGGAGCTGTTTTTT. It codes for CASSFYRGAGELFF.

This clone appeared a single time. This rearrangement joins TRBV11-2 to TRBJ2-1; D unresolved. Germline values: CDR1 SGHAT, CDR2 FQNNGV. With 8 bases removed from V and 8 bases from J, the gap between germline ends came to 10 bases. There are 11 residues in the CDR3. CDR3 in amino acids: CASSQHHEQFF. The CDR3 bases are TGTGCCAGCTCCCAGCACCATGAGCAGTTCTTC.

This clone was recorded once. The chain recombines TRBV29-1 with TRBJ1-2; D is undetermined. V lost 7 bases to trimming and J lost 5 bases, with 17 bases between them. CDR1 SQVTM and CDR2 ANQGSEA come from the germline V gene. The CDR3 length is 13 residues. For the CDR3, the DNA is TGCAGCGAAATATCGGGCGGACCTTATGGCTACACCTTC. Protein sequence: CSEISGGPYGYTF.

The CDR3 DNA sequence: TGTGCCAGCAGCTTAGTAAACACAGATACGCAGTATTTT. Its protein is CASSLVNTDTQYF. V and J are TRBV7-8 and TRBJ2-3; D unclear. The germline V gene has CDR1 SGHVS and CDR2 FQNEAQ. V was cut by 1 base and J by 2 bases, with 4 bases left in between. CDR3 length: 13 amino acids.

This sequence joins TRBV28 and TRBJ1-1; D remains unclear. Germline V gene data show CDR1 as MDHEN and CDR2 as SYDVKM. The CDR3 covers 12 residues. Trimming took off 3 bases at V and 7 bases at J, with 9 bases between the two ends. The CDR3 nucleotides read TGTGCCAGCAGTTTCGATGTCCTTGAAGCTTTCTTT. Protein: CASSFDVLEAFF.

The chain employs TRBV25-1 and TRBJ2-5; TRBD1 matches 7 bases. Germline CDR1 and CDR2: MGHDK and SYGVNS. The CDR3 totals 16 residues. Trimming took 8 bases from V and 9 from J; bases not matched to a gene: 21. The CDR3 region is CASVPQVPTGQGAQYF. The CDR3 bases are TGTGCCAGCGTGCCCCAGGTCCCCACAGGTCAGGGGGCCCAGTACTTC. The variable domain in full, completed from reference TRBV25-1 and TRBJ2-5, reads EADIYQTPRYLVIGTGKKITLECSQTMGHDKMYWYQQDPGMELHLIHYSYGVNSTEKGDLSSESTVSRIRTEHFPLTLESARPSHTSQYLCASVPQVPTGQGAQYFGPGTRLLVL.

The rearrangement uses TRBV5-4 and TRBJ1-1; D unclear. Germline V gives CDR1 SGHNT, CDR2 YYREEE (reference sequence). The V end was cut by 0 bases, the J end by 6 bases, with 15 bases between. This CDR3 is 15 amino acids long. Here the CDR3 reads CASSLGAGYRPEAFF. The CDR3 DNA reads TGTGCCAGCAGCTTGGGGGCAGGATACCGACCTGAAGCTTTCTTT.

This sequence joins TRBV28 and TRBJ2-7, with D unclear. V lost 6 bases, J lost 5 bases, and 11 bases lay in between. This CDR3 region has 12 residues. Per germline, CDR1 MDHEN and CDR2 SYDVKM. The CDR3 coding sequence is TGTGCCAGCAGCCCCACTGTCGACGAGCAGTACTTC. Protein product: CASSPTVDEQYF.

The rearrangement links TRBV6-5 to TRBJ2-3, with TRBD2 matching over 11 bases. This CDR3 is 15 amino acids long. Germline values: CDR1 MNHEY, CDR2 SVGAGI. The J segment lost 3 bases and the V segment lost 5 bases, leaving 4 bases of the junction unmatched. DNA for the CDR3: TGTGCCAGCAGTGCTACTAGCGGGGGAACAGATACGCAGTATTTT. It specifies CASSATSGGTDTQYF.

The chain recombines TRBV6-1 with TRBJ1-3, with 7 positions matching TRBD1. J gave up 0 bases and V 4 bases, and 9 bases lay outside the gene matches. The length of the CDR3 is 17 residues. Per the germline V gene, CDR1 is MNHNS and CDR2 is SASEGT. The CDR3 DNA reads TGTGCCAGCAGTGGAAGGACAGGTGACTACTCTGGAAACACCATATATTTT. Amino acid sequence: CASSGRTGDYSGNTIYF.

The chain couples TRBV27 to TRBJ1-5; D gene unclear. Trimming shortened V by 3 bases and J by 2 bases, and 8 bases separated the two germline ends. The germline gives CDR1 MNHEY, CDR2 SMNVEV (reference sequence). The CDR3 has 14 residues. The DNA for the CDR3 is TGTGCCAGCAGTTTTTTGGGAGGCAATCAGCCCCAGCATTTT. Amino acids: CASSFLGGNQPQHF.

The chain is built from TRBV5-4 and TRBJ1-1; tentative D call: TRBD1 (6 bases). CDR3 length equals 14 residues. The V and J ends lost 1 base and 3 bases respectively, with 10 bases between them. Germline CDR1 and CDR2: SGHNT and YYREEE (reference sequence). The chain's CDR3 is CASSLWGGHTEAFF. The CDR3 DNA follows: TGTGCCAGCAGCTTGTGGGGGGGGCACACTGAAGCTTTCTTT.